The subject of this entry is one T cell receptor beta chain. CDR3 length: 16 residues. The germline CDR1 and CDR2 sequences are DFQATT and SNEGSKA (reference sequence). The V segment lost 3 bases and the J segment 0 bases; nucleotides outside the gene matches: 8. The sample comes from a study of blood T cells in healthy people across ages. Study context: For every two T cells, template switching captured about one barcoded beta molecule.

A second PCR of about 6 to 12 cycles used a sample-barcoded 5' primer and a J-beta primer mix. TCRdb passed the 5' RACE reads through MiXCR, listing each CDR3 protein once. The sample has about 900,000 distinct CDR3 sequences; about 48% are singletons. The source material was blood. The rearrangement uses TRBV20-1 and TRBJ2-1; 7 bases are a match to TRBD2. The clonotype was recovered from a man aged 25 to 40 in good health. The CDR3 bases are TGCAGTGCTAGTCCCCAGCGGGGCCTCTCCTACAATGAGCAGTTCTTC. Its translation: CSASPQRGLSYNEQFF.